A selection of T cell receptor beta chains follows, all from one sample in a study of cytomegalovirus exposure and HLA in healthy donors. This table comes from immunoSEQ multiplex PCR, and its TCRdb copy is limited to in-frame clones, with some not included. Of 82,000 or so clones listed, 85% to 95% are singletons. The material sequenced was PBMCs. The receptors shown here come from a man between 18 and 35 years old in good health and CMV-seronegative. The CDR3 runs from the conserved cysteine through the conserved F or W. D genes are given only for firm matches. Part of the rows lack a size; the others show once, few, many or a class for expanded clones.

TRBV7-9	TRBJ1-2	NA	NA	TGTGCCAGCAGCCCAAGCGCCGTGGGGCCCTATGGCTACACCTTC	CASSPSAVGPYGYTF
TRBV7-9	TRBJ2-2	TRBD2	NA	TGTGCCAGCAGCTTTAGCGGGGTAGCGAACACCGGGGAGCTGTTTTTT	CASSFSGVANTGELFF
TRBV11-3	TRBJ2-3	NA	NA	TGTGCCAGCAGCTTCGAGACGGCAGGTGCAGATACGCAGTATTTT	CASSFETAGADTQYF
TRBV7-9	TRBJ1-2	TRBD1	NA	TGTGCCAGCAGCTTAAGTGGAGGACAGGGGACCTATGGCTACACCTTC	CASSLSGGQGTYGYTF
TRBV10-3	TRBJ1-1	TRBD1	NA	TGTGCCATCAGTAGACAGGGAGAGCCTGAAGCTTTCTTT	CAISRQGEPEAFF
TRBV5-1	TRBJ1-3	NA	NA	TGCGCCAGCAGCTTGGGCGGAACAAACACCATATATTTT	CASSLGGTNTIYF
TRBV7-8	TRBJ1-1	TRBD1	NA	TGTGCCAGCAGCCAAGGACAGGGGAACACTGAAGCTTTCTTT	CASSQGQGNTEAFF
TRBV6-5	TRBJ1-2	NA	NA	TGTGCCAGCAGTCGCGGGGGCAGCTCTAACTATGGCTACACCTTC	CASSRGGSSNYGYTF
TRBV28	TRBJ1-2	TRBD1	NA	TGTGCCAGCTCCCTTGGGACAGGGTATGGCTACACCTTC	CASSLGTGYGYTF
TRBV27	TRBJ2-7	NA	NA	TGTGCCAGCAGTTTAAACAGCTTGTCCTACGAGCAGTACTTC	CASSLNSLSYEQYF
TRBV19	TRBJ1-2	NA	NA	TGTGCCAGTATGCCCCAGGACATGAAAGGGGCAGCCGAATACTATGGCTACACCTTC	CASMPQDMKGAAEYYGYTF
TRBV11-2	TRBJ2-2	TRBD2	NA	TGTGCCAGCAGCTTACTGTCTAGCGGGGGACATAACACCGGGGAGCTGTTTTTT	CASSLLSSGGHNTGELFF
TRBV6-5	TRBJ1-2	TRBD1	NA	TGTGCCAGCAGTTACGCGGTAGCGACAGGGGGACGCGGCTACACCTTC	CASSYAVATGGRGYTF
TRBV19	TRBJ1-5	NA	NA	TGTGCCAGTATACCCCGAGGGGGACAAAAGACGTTCAATCAGCCCCAGCATTTT	CASIPRGGQKTFNQPQHF
TRBV30	TRBJ1-4	NA	NA	TGTGCCTGTATGACAGGAGTTAATGAAAAACTGTTTTTT	CACMTGVNEKLFF
TRBV7-2	TRBJ1-3	NA	NA	TGTGCCAGCAGCCGGGACTTGGACACCATATATTTT	CASSRDLDTIYF
TRBV4-2	TRBJ1-5	TRBD1	NA	TGTGCCAGCAGGGGACAGGGGAATCAGCCCCAGCATTTT	CASRGQGNQPQHF
TRBV27	TRBJ2-1	TRBD2	NA	TGTGCCAGCACTCCCTCGGGACTAGCGGGACTTCCCTCCTACAATGAGCAGTTCTTC	CASTPSGLAGLPSYNEQFF
TRBV9	TRBJ2-7	NA	once	TGTGCCAGCAGCGTATACCCGGGAGCCTCCGAGCAGTACTTC	CASSVYPGASEQYF
TRBV7-8	TRBJ1-5	NA	NA	TGTGCCAGCAGCCCCCGGACACCATCACCCCCCTTCAATCAGCCCCAGCATTTT	CASSPRTPSPPFNQPQHF
TRBV6-1	TRBJ1-1	NA	NA	TGTGCCAGCAGTTACGGCGGTGAAGCTTTCTTT	CASSYGGEAFF
TRBV27	TRBJ1-1	NA	NA	TGTGCCAGCAGTTTCGAGGTGAACACTGAAGCTTTCTTT	CASSFEVNTEAFF